This T cell receptor beta chain appears in the sequencing data of a study of blood T cell repertoires in COVID-19. This CDR3 is built from 14 residues. Losses at the gene ends were 3 bases for V and 5 bases for J; bases not matched to a gene: 6. CDR1 and CDR2 (germline): MNHEY, SMNVEV (reference sequence). TCRdb keeps only in-frame clones here, not all; method: immunoSEQ multiplex PCR. The top ten clones hold about 14% of a sample with tens of thousands of clones, about 89% of them seen once. The chain is built from TRBV27 and TRBJ2-5; TRBD2 agrees at 7 bases. Sequencing input: peripheral blood. The TCR was taken from a man in his 70s with active or convalescent COVID-19. Written as DNA, the CDR3 is TGTGCCAGCAGTTTCGTGGGACTACCGGAGACCCAGTACTTC. It specifies CASSFVGLPETQYF.